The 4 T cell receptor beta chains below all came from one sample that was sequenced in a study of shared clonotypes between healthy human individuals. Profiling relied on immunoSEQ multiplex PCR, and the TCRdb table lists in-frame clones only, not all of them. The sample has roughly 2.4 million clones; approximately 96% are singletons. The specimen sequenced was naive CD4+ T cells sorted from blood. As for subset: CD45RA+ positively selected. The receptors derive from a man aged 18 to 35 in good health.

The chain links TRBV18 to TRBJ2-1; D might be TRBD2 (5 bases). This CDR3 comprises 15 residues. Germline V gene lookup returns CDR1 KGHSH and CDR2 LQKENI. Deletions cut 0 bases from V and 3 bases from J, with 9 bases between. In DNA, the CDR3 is TGTGCCAGCTCACCACCCGGACTTGGCTACAATGAGCAGTTCTTC. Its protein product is CASSPPGLGYNEQFF.

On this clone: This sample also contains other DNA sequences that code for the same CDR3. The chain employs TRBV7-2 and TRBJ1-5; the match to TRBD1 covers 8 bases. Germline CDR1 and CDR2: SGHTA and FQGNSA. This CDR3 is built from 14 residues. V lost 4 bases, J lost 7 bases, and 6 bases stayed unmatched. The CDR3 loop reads CASSSGQGGQPQHF. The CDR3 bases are TGTGCCAGCAGCTCCGGACAGGGAGGACAGCCCCAGCATTTT.

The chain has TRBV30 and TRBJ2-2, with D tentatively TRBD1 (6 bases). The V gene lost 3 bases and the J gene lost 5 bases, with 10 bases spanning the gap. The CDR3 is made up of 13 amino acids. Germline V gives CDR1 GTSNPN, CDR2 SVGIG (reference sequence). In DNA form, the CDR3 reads TGTGCCTGGAGAGGGGGAAAAACCGGGGAGCTGTTTTTT. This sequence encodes CAWRGGKTGELFF.

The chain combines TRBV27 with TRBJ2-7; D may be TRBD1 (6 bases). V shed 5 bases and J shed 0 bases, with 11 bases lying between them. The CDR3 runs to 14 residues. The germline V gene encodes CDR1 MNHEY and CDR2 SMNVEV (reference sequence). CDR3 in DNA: TGTGCCAGCAGTATACAGGGTTTCTCCTACGAGCAGTACTTC. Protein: CASSIQGFSYEQYF.